This T cell receptor (beta chain) was recorded in a study of blood T cell repertoires in COVID-19. At the level of the study: Samples representing acute and convalescent COVID-19 were sourced from the United States, Italy and Spain. T cells, B-cell-depleted T cells, or PBMCs supplied cDNA or gDNA.

Sequenced by immunoSEQ multiplex PCR; TCRdb stores in-frame clones only, minus some. The sample holds a few hundred thousand clones, around 88% seen once. Germline V lookup: CDR1 LGHNA, CDR2 YSLEER. V lost 4 bases to trimming and J lost 5 bases, with 19 bases between them. CDR3 length: 16 residues. This TCR came from a woman under 40 who had recovered from COVID-19. Sequenced material: peripheral blood. This sequence joins TRBV4-3 and TRBJ2-3, with D tentatively TRBD1 (6 bases). CDR3 sequence reads: CASSPDQGLTGDTQYF. The CDR3 DNA reads TGCGCCAGCAGCCCGGATCAGGGGCTTACTGGAGATACGCAGTATTTT.